The 2 T cell receptor beta chains below all came from one sample that was sequenced in a study of naive and memory T cell subsets. TCR cDNA received a 3' ligated oligonucleotide that carried a UMI. Amplification of ligated cDNA took four PCR rounds with SP2 and nested alpha and beta constant primers. TCRdb called the UMI-ligation and nested PCR reads again in MiXCR, with one record for every CDR3 protein. Of around 24,000 distinct CDR3 sequences in the sample, roughly 5.2% were seen once. The sample taken for sequencing was blood. These receptors were obtained from an adult in good health.

This clonotype was seen at least ten times. This chain connects TRBV7-9 to TRBJ1-2; D call uncertain. Deletions cut 1 base from V and 5 bases from J, with 8 bases between. The germline CDR1 and CDR2 sequences are SEHNR and FQNEAQ (reference sequence). The CDR3 runs to 13 residues. DNA for the CDR3: TGTGCCAGCAGCTTAGGACAAAATTATGGCTACACCTTC. This codes for CASSLGQNYGYTF.

This clonotype has at least ten counts. This sequence joins TRBV5-6 and TRBJ1-3; D ambiguous. CDR1 is SGHDT, CDR2 YYEEEE, per germline. V lost 2 bases and J lost 3, with 6 bases in between. The CDR3 runs to 13 residues. The CDR3 nucleotides are TGTGCCAGCAGCTTTGGTGGTGGAAACACCATATATTTT. Translating it yields CASSFGGGNTIYF.